This T cell receptor beta chain was profiled in a study of blood T cell repertoires in COVID-19. Across the whole study: Sites across the United States, Italy and Spain contributed samples from acute and convalescent COVID-19. In each case, the material was cDNA or gDNA derived from T cells, B-cell-depleted T cells, or PBMCs.

Authors' processing steps: Amplification with reference gene primers provided the estimates of nucleated cell counts. Here immunoSEQ multiplex PCR was the method, and the copy in TCRdb shows in-frame clones only, minus some. V, J and clone size derive from that table, while D and trimming were established from the DNA sequence. The sample records 50,000 to 70,000 clones, about 79% being singletons. The sequenced material came from peripheral blood. This receptor was obtained from a human donor in a cohort sampled during active COVID-19.

The CDR3 here is CASSQSEQIYGYTF. CDR3 DNA: TGTGCCAGCAGCCAATCAGAACAGATCTATGGCTACACCTTC. The chain uses TRBV7-9 and TRBJ1-2; D remains unclear. CDR1 SEHNR and CDR2 FQNEAQ come from the germline V gene (reference sequence). The CDR3 covers 14 residues. Trimming left V 5 bases short and J 4 bases short, with 14 bases between.